This TCR beta chain was documented in a study of cytomegalovirus exposure and HLA in healthy donors. In the case of this clone: The antigen is undetermined.

60 Vbeta and 13 Jbeta primers were used in PCR. Method: immunoSEQ multiplex PCR; TCRdb's copy keeps in-frame clones and lacks some. The sample shows about 160,000 clones, about 65% of them seen only once. Whole-study results and caveats: Data from an earlier analysis indicated that most TCR beta V segments were productive either about 87% or about 30% of the time. Reports state that TCR beta sequences accurately predicted most subjects' HLA-A and HLA-B alleles.

CDR1 and CDR2 (germline): LNHDA, SQIVND (reference sequence). V trimming: 3 bases; J trimming: 1 base; junction bases outside the gene matches: 6. The CDR3 runs 16 residues. Sequencing used PBMCs. The chain couples TRBV19 to TRBJ1-1, with 9 positions matching TRBD1. The origin of this receptor is a man in his forties in good health and CMV-seropositive. The CDR3 DNA is TGTGCCAGTAGTATGGGGGCGGGACAGGGGAACACTGAAGCTTTCTTT. Its protein is CASSMGAGQGNTEAFF.